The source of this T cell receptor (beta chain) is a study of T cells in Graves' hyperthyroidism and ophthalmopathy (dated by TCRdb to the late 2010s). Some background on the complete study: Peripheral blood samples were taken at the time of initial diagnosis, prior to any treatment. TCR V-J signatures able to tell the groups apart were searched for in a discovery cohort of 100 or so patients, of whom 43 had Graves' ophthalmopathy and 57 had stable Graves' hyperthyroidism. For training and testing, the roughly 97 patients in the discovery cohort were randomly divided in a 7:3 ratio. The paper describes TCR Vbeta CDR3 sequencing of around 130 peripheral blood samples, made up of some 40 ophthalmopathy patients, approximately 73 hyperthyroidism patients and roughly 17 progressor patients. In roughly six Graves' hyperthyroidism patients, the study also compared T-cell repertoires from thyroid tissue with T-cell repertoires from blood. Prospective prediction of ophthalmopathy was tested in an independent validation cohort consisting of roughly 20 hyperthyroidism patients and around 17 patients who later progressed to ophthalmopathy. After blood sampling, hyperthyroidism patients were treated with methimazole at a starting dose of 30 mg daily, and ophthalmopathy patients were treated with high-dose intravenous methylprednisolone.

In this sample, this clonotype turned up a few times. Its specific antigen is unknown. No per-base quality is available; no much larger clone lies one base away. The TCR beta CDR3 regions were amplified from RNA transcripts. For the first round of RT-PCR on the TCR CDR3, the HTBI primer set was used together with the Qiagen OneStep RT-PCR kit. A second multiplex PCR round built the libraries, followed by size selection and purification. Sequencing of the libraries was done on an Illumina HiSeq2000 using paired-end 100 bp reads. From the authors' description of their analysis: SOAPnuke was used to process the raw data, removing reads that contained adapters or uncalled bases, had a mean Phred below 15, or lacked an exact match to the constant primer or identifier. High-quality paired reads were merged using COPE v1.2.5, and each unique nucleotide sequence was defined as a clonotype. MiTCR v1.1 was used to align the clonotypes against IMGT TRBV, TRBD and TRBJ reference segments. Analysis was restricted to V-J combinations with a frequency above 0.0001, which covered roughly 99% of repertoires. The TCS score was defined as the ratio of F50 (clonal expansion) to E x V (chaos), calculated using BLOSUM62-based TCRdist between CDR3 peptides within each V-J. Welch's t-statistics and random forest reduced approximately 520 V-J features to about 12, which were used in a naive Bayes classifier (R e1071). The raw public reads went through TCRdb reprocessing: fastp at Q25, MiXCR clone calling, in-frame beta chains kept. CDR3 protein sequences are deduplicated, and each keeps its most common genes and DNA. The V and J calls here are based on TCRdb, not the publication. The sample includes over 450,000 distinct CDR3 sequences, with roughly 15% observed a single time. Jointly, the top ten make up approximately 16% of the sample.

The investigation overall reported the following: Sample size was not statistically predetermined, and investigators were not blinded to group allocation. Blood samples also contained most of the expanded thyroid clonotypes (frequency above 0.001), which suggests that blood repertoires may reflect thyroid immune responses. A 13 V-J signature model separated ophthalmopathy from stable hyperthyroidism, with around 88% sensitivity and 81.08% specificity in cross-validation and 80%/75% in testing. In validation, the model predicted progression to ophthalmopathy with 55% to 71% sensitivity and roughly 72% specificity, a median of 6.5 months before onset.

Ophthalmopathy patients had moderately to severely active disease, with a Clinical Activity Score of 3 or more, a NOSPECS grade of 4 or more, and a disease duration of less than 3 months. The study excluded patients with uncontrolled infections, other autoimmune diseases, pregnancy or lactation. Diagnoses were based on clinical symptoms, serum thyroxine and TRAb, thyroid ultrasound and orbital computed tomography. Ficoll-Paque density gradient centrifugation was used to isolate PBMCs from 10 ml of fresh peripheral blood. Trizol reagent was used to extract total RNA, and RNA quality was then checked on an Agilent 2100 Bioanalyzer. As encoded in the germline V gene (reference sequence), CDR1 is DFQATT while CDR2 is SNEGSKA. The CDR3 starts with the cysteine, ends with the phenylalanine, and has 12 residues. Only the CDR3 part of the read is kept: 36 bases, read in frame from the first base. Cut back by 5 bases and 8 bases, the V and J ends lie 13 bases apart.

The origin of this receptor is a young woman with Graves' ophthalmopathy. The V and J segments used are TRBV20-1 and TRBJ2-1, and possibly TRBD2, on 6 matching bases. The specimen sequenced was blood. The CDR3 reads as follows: CSARGSSHEQFF. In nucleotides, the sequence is TGCAGTGCTCGGGGGTCCTCCCATGAGCAGTTCTTC.